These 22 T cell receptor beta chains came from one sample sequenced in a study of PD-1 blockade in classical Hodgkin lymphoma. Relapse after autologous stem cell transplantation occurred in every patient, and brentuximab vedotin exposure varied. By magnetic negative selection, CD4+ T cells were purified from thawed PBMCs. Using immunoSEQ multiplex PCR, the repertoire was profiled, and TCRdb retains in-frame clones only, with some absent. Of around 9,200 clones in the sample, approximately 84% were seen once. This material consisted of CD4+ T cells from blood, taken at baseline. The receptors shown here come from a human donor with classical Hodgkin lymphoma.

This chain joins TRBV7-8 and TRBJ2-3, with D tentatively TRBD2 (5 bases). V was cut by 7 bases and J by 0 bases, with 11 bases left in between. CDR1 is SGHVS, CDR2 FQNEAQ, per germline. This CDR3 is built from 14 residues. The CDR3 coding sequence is TGTGCCAGCATCGAAAGCGGTAGCACAGATACGCAGTATTTT. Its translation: CASIESGSTDTQYF.

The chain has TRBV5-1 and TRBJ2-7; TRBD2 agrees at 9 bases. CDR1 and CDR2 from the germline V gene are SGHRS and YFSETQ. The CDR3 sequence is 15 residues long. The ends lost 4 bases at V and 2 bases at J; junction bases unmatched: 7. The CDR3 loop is CASSLRLADTYEQYF. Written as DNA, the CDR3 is TGCGCCAGCAGCCTGCGACTAGCGGACACCTACGAGCAGTACTTC.

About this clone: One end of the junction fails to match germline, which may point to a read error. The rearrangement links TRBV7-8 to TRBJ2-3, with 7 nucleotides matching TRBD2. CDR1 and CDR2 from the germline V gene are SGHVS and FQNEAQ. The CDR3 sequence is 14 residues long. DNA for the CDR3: TGTGCCAGCAACTTATTTAGCGGGACAGATACGCAGTATTTT. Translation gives CASNLFSGTDTQYF.

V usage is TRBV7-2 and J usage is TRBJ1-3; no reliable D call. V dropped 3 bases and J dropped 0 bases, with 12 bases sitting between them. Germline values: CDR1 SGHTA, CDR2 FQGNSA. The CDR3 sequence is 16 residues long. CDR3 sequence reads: CASSLLQSFSGNTIYF. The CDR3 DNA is TGTGCCAGCAGCTTGTTACAGTCCTTCTCTGGAAACACCATATATTTT. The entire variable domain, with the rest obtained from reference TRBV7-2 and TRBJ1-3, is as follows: GAGVSQSPSNKVTEKGKDVELRCDPISGHTALYWYRQSLGQGLEFLIYFQGNSAPDKSGLPSDRFSAERTGGSVSTLTIQRTQQEDSAVYLCASSLLQSFSGNTIYFGEGSWLTVV.

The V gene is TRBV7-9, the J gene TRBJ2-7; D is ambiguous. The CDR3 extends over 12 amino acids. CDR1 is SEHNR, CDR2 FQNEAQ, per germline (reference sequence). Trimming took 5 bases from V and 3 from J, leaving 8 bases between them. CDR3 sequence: CASSRTLYEQYF. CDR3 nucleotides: TGTGCCAGCAGCCGGACCCTCTACGAGCAGTACTTC.

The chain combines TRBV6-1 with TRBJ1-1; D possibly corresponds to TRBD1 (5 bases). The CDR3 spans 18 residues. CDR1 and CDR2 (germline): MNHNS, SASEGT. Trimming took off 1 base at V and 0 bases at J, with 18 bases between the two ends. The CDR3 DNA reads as TGTGCCAGCAGTGAAGAAATGTTATTCGGGGGGATGAACACTGAAGCTTTCTTT. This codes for CASSEEMLFGGMNTEAFF.

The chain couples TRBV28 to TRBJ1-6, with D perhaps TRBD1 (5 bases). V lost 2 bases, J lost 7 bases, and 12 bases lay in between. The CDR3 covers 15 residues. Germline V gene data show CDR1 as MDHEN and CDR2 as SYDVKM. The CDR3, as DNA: TGTGCCAGCAGTTTACGACAGTCGCAAAATTCACCCCTCCACTTT. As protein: CASSLRQSQNSPLHF.

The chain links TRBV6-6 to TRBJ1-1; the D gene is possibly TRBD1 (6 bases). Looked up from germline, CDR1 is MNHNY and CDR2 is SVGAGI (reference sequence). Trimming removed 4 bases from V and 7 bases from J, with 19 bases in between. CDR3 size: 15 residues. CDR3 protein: CASSSLGGLTYEAFF. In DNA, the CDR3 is TGTGCCAGCAGTTCCCTGGGGGGGCTGACGTATGAAGCTTTCTTT.

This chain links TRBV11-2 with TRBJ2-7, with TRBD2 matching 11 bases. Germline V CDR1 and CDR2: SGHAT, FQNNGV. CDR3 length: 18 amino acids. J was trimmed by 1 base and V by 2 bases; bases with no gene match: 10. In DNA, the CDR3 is TGTGCCAGCAGCTTACAAACTAGCGGGGGTATAAAATCCTACGAGCAGTACTTC. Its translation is CASSLQTSGGIKSYEQYF.

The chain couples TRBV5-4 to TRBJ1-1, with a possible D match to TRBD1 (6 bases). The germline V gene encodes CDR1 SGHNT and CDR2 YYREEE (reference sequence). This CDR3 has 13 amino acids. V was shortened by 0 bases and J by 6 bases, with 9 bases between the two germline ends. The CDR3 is CASSLVTGSEAFF. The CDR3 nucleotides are TGTGCCAGCAGCTTGGTGACAGGCTCTGAAGCTTTCTTT.

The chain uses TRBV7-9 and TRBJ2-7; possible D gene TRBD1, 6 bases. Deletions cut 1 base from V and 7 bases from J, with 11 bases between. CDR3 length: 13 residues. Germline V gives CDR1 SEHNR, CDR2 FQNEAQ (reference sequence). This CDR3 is CASSLGRGGEQYF. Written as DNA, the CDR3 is TGTGCCAGCAGCTTAGGTCGAGGGGGAGAGCAGTACTTC.

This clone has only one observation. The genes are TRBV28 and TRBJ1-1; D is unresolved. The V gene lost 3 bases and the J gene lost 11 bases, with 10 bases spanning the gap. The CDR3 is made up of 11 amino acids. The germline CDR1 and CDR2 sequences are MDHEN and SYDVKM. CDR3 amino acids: CASSFPPRAFF. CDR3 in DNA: TGTGCCAGCAGTTTCCCCCCACGGGCTTTCTTT.

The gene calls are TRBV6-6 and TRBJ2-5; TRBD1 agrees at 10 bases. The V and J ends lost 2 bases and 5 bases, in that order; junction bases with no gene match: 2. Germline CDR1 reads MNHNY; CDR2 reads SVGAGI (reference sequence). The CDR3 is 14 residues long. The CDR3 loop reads CASSYRTGGETQYF. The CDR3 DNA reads TGTGCCAGCAGTTACCGGACAGGGGGTGAGACCCAGTACTTC.

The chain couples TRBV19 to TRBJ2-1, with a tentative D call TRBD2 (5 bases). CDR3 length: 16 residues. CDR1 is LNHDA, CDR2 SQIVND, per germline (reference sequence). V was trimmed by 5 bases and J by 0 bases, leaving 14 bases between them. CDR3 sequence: CASSSIANPSYNEQFF. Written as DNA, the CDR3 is TGTGCCAGTAGTTCTATAGCGAACCCCTCCTACAATGAGCAGTTCTTC.

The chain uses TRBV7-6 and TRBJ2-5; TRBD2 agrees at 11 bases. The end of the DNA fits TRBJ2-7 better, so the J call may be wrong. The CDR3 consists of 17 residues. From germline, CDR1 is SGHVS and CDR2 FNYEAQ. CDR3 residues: CASSHRSTSGTPYEQYF. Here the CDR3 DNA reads TGTGCCAGCAGCCACCGCTCGACTAGCGGGACACCCTACGAGCAGTACTTC.

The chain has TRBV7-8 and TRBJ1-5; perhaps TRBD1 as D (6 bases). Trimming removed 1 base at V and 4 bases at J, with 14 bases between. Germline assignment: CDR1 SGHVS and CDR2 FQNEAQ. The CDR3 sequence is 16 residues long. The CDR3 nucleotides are TGTGCCAGCAGCTTAGAAACCGGGGGCCCGAATCAGCCCCAGCATTTT. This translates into CASSLETGGPNQPQHF.

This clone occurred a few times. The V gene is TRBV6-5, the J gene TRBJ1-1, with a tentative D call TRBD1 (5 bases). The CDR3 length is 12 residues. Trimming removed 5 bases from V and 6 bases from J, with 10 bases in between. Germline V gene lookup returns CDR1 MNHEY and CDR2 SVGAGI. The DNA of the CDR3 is TGTGCCAGCAGTATAAGGGGAGCTGAAGCTTTCTTT. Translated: CASSIRGAEAFF.

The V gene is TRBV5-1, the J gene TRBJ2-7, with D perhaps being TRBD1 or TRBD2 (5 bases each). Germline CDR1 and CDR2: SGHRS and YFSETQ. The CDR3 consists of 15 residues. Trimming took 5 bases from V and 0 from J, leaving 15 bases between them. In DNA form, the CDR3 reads TGCGCCAGCAGGGATGCCCGGGACGGCTCCTACGAGCAGTACTTC. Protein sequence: CASRDARDGSYEQYF.

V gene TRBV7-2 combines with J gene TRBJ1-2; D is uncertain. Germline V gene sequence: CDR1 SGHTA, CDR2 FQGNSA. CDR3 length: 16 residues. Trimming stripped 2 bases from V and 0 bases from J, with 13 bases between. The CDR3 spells CASSLRLVTTNYGYTF. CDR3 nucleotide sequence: TGTGCCAGCAGCTTACGGCTGGTAACCACTAACTATGGCTACACCTTC.

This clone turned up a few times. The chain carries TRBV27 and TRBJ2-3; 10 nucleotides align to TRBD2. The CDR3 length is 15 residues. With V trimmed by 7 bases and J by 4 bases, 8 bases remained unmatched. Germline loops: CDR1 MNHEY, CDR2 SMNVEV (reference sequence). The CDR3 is CASKPGLATADTQYF. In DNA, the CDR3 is TGTGCCAGCAAACCGGGACTAGCGACGGCAGATACGCAGTATTTT.

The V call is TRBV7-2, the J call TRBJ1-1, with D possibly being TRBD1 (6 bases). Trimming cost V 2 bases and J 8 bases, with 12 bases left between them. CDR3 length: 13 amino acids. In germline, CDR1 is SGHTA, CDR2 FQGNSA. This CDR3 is CASSLLDSLEAFF. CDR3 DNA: TGTGCCAGCAGCTTACTGGACAGCCTAGAAGCTTTCTTT.

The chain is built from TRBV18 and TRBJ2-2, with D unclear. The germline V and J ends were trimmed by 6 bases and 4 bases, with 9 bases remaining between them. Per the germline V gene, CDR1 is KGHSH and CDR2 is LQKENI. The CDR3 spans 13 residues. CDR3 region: CASSPTLTGELFF. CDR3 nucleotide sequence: TGTGCCAGCTCCCCTACACTCACCGGGGAGCTGTTTTTT.